This TCR beta chain was recovered during a study of shared clonotypes between healthy human individuals. Findings of the study overall: Having only a few donors restricted how much genetic and exposure-history diversity was captured.

J lost 1 base, V lost 0 bases, and 2 bases had no gene match. Germline V gives CDR1 SGHAT, CDR2 FQNNGV. The CDR3 sequence is 15 residues long. For this clone: Antigen specificity is unknown.

For each subset, genomic DNA was distributed in equal portions over several immunoSEQ plates. The quantity of DNA used in unsorted PBMC replicate PCRs was approximately 300 ng, corresponding to tens of thousands of T cell genomes. The repertoire was sequenced with immunoSEQ multiplex PCR; TCRdb's copy has only in-frame clones and lacks some. This table has about 450,000 clones, 70% to 80% appearing once. The specimen sequenced was PBMCs. The chain links TRBV11-2 to TRBJ1-1; TRBD1 aligns across 7 bases. This TCR came from a woman between 35 and 50 years old in good health. Some clones in this sample may be carry-over from other donors' samples. The CDR3 sequence is CASSLEGTANTEAFF. The CDR3 DNA is TGTGCCAGCAGCTTAGAAGGGACAGCGAACACTGAAGCTTTCTTT.